A selection of T cell receptor beta chains follows, all from one sample in a study of immune heterogeneity within non-small cell lung tumors. Via MiXCR, TCRdb re-called the multiplex PCR reads, giving one row per CDR3 protein. The sample has some 15,000 distinct CDR3 sequences; about a third are singletons. Material: lung tumor tissue. These receptors were obtained from a woman between 50 and 59 years old with non-small cell lung cancer. The conserved cysteine and the conserved F or W are not part of the CDR3 here.

j_call cdr3_length v_call cdr3_aa
TRBJ1-5 10 TRBV10-3 ATAEPNQPQH
TRBJ1-1 12 TRBV19 ASSIGGGSSEAF
TRBJ2-1 13 TRBV5-5 ASSLTGGAANEQF
TRBJ2-3 14 TRBV7-9 ASRPRGGEHTDTQY
TRBJ1-2 15 TRBV19 ASKLRYQQQGLNGYT
TRBJ2-3 12 TRBV6-2/TRBV6-3 ASSVTGGRDTQY
TRBJ1-2 13 TRBV6-1 ASRLDSTSNYGYT
TRBJ2-7 11 TRBV6-1 ASAVTGGYEQY
TRBJ2-1 15 TRBV24-1 ATSDSGLAGVGNEQF
TRBJ2-1 13 TRBV7-2 ASSLFGGNYNEQF
TRBJ1-1 11 TRBV18 ASSLTGITEAF
TRBJ2-2 12 TRBV5-6 ASSWSSGTGELF
TRBJ2-3 13 TRBV15 ATSRESGRWDTQY
TRBJ2-3 15 TRBV6-1 ASENLGGGTSTDTQY